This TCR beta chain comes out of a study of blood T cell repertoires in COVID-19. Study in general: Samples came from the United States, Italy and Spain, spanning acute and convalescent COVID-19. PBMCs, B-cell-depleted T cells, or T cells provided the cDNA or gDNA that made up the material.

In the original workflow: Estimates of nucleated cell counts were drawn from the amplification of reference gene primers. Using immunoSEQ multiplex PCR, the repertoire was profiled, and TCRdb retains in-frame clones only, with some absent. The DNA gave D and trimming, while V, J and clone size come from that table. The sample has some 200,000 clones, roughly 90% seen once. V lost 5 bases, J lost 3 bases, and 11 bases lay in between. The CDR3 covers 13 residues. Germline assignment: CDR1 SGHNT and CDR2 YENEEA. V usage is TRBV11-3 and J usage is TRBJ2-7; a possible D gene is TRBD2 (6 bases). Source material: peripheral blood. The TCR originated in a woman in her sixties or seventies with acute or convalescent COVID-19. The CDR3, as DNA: TGTGCCAGCAGCCCTTGGAGGGACTACGAGCAGTACTTC. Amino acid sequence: CASSPWRDYEQYF.